The 24 T cell receptor beta chains below all came from one sample that was sequenced in a study of T-cell reconstitution after alpha-beta-depleted transplantation in children. Unique molecular identifiers were incorporated during preparation of the TCRbeta library. Each CDR3 protein gets one entry after TCRdb re-called the PCR reads with MiXCR. This repertoire shows 500,000 or so distinct CDR3 sequences, about 33% found once; its top ten account for around 2.5%. This specimen consisted of PBMCs from the stem cell graft donor, obtained from the stem cell graft. The receptors were sampled from a human donor who donated a stem cell graft to a child with aplastic anemia.

The CDR3 nucleotides read TGCAGTTCCAAACTTGGTGGGCGGGGGAACTACGAGCAGTACTTC. This codes for CSSKLGGRGNYEQYF. The V and J genes are TRBV20-1 and TRBJ2-7, with 7 nucleotides matching TRBD2. Trimming removed 8 bases from V and 3 bases from J; junction bases left unmatched: 16. CDR1 is DFQATT, CDR2 SNEGSKA, per germline (reference sequence). This CDR3 comprises 15 residues.

This clonotype appeared a few times. The V and J genes are TRBV29-1 and TRBJ2-7; 9 bases map to TRBD2. J lost 0 bases, V lost 5 bases, and 5 bases had no gene match. CDR3 size: 14 residues. From germline, CDR1 is SQVTM and CDR2 ANQGSEA. The CDR3 nucleotides read TGCAGCGTTAAGGGCGGGGGGGCCTCCTACGAGCAGTACTTC. Its protein product is CSVKGGGASYEQYF.

This clonotype has only a few counts. V and J are TRBV29-1 and TRBJ2-1; D possibly uses TRBD1 or TRBD2 (5 bases each). Germline V gene sequence: CDR1 SQVTM, CDR2 ANQGSEA. Trimming stripped 7 bases from V and 2 bases from J, with 18 bases between. The CDR3 has 15 amino acids. CDR3 nucleotides: TGCAGCGCTGGGGCGTCTGGACTTACCTACAATGAGCAGTTCTTC. Translation gives CSAGASGLTYNEQFF.

The rearrangement joins TRBV4-2 to TRBJ1-2; D remains ambiguous. The CDR3 has 17 amino acids. Trimming stripped 0 bases from V and 0 bases from J, with 14 bases between. Germline V lookup: CDR1 LGHNA, CDR2 YNFKEQ. The CDR3 sequence is CASSQETADFSNYGYTF. The CDR3 bases are TGTGCCAGCAGCCAAGAAACGGCGGACTTTTCTAACTATGGCTACACCTTC.

This clonotype turned up a few times. The chain joins TRBV5-1 to TRBJ1-1; D gene ambiguous. Trimming left V 0 bases short and J 0 bases short, with 12 bases between. The CDR3 extends over 16 amino acids. CDR1 is SGHRS, CDR2 YFSETQ, per germline. CDR3: CASSLEPGSMNTEAFF. CDR3 DNA: TGCGCCAGCAGCTTGGAGCCGGGGTCGATGAACACTGAAGCTTTCTTT.

There are a few counts of this clonotype. This CDR3 is CSALNRGLAKNIQYF. Written as DNA, the CDR3 is TGCAGTGCCCTTAACAGGGGACTAGCCAAAAACATTCAGTACTTC. The chain combines TRBV20-1 with TRBJ2-4; tentatively, D is TRBD1 (7 bases). Trimming left V 6 bases short and J 0 bases short, with 15 bases between. Germline loops: CDR1 DFQATT, CDR2 SNEGSKA (reference sequence). The CDR3 has 15 amino acids.

This chain connects TRBV7-2 to TRBJ2-2, with a tentative D call TRBD1 (5 bases). Germline V gene data show CDR1 as SGHTA and CDR2 as FQGNSA. The CDR3 is 16 residues long. V lost 1 base to trimming and J lost 3 bases, with 12 bases between them. CDR3 region: CASSLGYRLDTGELFF. Here the CDR3 DNA reads TGTGCCAGCAGCTTAGGGTACAGGCTAGACACCGGGGAGCTGTTTTTT.

This clonotype was counted many times. The genes are TRBV20-1 and TRBJ2-1; TRBD2 is a possible D gene (5 bases). Germline lookup yields CDR1 DFQATT and CDR2 SNEGSKA (reference sequence). The CDR3 has 13 amino acids. V was pared by 1 base and J by 2 bases, with 6 bases between. This CDR3 reads CSARARAYNEQFF. In DNA form, the CDR3 reads TGCAGTGCTAGAGCGCGGGCCTACAATGAGCAGTTCTTC.

On this clonotype: Sequence at one end of the junction differs from germline and may be a read error. The chain is built from TRBV30 and TRBJ1-1; D might be TRBD1 (6 bases). This CDR3 is built from 11 residues. The V gene's germline CDR1 is GTSNPN and CDR2 SVGIG (reference sequence). DNA for the CDR3: TGTGCCTGGAGTGTAGTACAGGGCGGGGAGTTT. Translating it yields CAWSVVQGGEF.

The DNA of the CDR3 is TGCAGCGTTGACAGGGGCGCTGGTGGCTACACCTTC. Amino acid sequence: CSVDRGAGGYTF. The rearrangement joins TRBV29-1 to TRBJ1-2, with a tentative D call TRBD1 (6 bases). The CDR3 totals 12 residues. Germline lookup yields CDR1 SQVTM and CDR2 ANQGSEA. Trimming took off 3 bases at V and 7 bases at J, with 12 bases between the two ends.

This clonotype appeared a few times. The chain couples TRBV10-3 to TRBJ1-1; TRBD1 might be the D (6 bases). The V and J ends lost 6 bases and 1 base respectively, with 9 bases between them. Germline V CDR1 and CDR2: ENHRY, SYGVKD. This CDR3 is built from 13 residues. DNA of the CDR3: TGTGCCATCAGGGGGACAAGGAACACTGAAGCTTTCTTT. Translation: CAIRGTRNTEAFF.

In this sample, this clonotype turned up a few times. The V gene is TRBV5-1, the J gene TRBJ1-2, with TRBD1 as a possible D gene (5 bases). This CDR3 spans 15 amino acids. V lost 1 base to trimming and J lost 2 bases, with 12 bases between them. Germline V gene lookup returns CDR1 SGHRS and CDR2 YFSETQ. The CDR3 DNA follows: TGCGCCAGCAGCTTGACCGGGACGTCGAACTATGGCTACACCTTC. Translating it yields CASSLTGTSNYGYTF.

The chain is built from TRBV7-9 and TRBJ1-5, with TRBD1 as a possible D gene (6 bases). CDR1 is SEHNR, CDR2 FQNEAQ, per germline (reference sequence). The V and J ends lost 5 bases and 7 bases respectively, with 12 bases between them. The length of the CDR3 is 13 residues. The CDR3 bases are TGTGCCAGCAGCCCAGGGGAGGGGCAGCCCCAGCATTTT. Translation gives CASSPGEGQPQHF.

The V and J genes are TRBV11-2 and TRBJ2-2; D remains unclear. The CDR3 has 14 amino acids. Germline CDR1 is SGHAT and CDR2 is FQNNGV. V was pared by 5 bases and J by 3 bases, with 10 bases between. CDR3 protein: CASSQDPYTGELFF. CDR3 nucleotide sequence: TGTGCCAGCAGCCAGGACCCTTACACCGGGGAGCTGTTTTTT.

J is TRBJ1-2 and V is TRBV27; 9 bases match TRBD1. The CDR3 totals 15 residues. Per germline, CDR1 MNHEY and CDR2 SMNVEV (reference sequence). The V segment lost 4 bases and the J segment 2 bases; nucleotides outside the gene matches: 5. CDR3 coding DNA: TGTGCCAGCAGTTCAAGACAGGGGGGGAACTATGGCTACACCTTC. Its protein product is CASSSRQGGNYGYTF.

The chain combines TRBV12-3 or TRBV12-4 with TRBJ2-2, with 10 bases lining up with TRBD2. V trimming: 2 bases; J trimming: 5 bases; junction bases outside the gene matches: 8. CDR3 length: 17 residues. CDR3 region: CASSLPRLTSGTGELFF. For the CDR3, the DNA is TGTGCCAGCAGTTTACCCCGGCTGACTAGCGGGACCGGGGAGCTGTTTTTT.

The CDR3 protein is CASSVWSGSQPQHF. The CDR3 nucleotides read TGTGCCAGCAGCGTATGGTCAGGGAGTCAGCCCCAGCATTTT. The rearrangement links TRBV9 to TRBJ1-5, with D possibly matching TRBD1 (5 bases). V lost 1 base, J lost 6 bases, and 11 bases lay in between. Germline V CDR1 and CDR2: SGDLS, YYNGEE. The CDR3 contains 14 residues.

This clonotype was seen a handful of times. The V gene is TRBV6-1, the J gene TRBJ2-3, with a possible D match to TRBD2 (5 bases). Germline V CDR1 and CDR2: MNHNS, SASEGT. This CDR3 has 14 amino acids. The V end was cut by 5 bases, the J end by 14 bases, with 23 bases between. CDR3 sequence reads: CASSPRAGIFSGYF. The CDR3 coding sequence is TGTGCCAGCAGTCCGAGGGCGGGTATCTTCAGCGGGTATTTT.

This clonotype was recorded only once. The chain joins TRBV18 to TRBJ1-4, with 7 bases fitting TRBD1. This CDR3 spans 17 amino acids. The trim removed 3 bases at V and 4 bases at J, leaving 11 bases unmatched. In germline, CDR1 is KGHSH, CDR2 LQKENI. The CDR3 region has the DNA TGTGCCAGCTCACCTCTTACGGGGACAGCCTTTAATGAAAAACTGTTTTTT. Protein: CASSPLTGTAFNEKLFF.

The chain recombines TRBV11-2 with TRBJ2-7, with 13 positions matching TRBD2. The CDR3 loop spans 18 amino acids. CDR1 SGHAT and CDR2 FQNNGV come from the germline V gene. Unmatched junction bases numbered 17, after V lost 5 bases and J lost 7 bases. This CDR3 reads CASSALPGLAGSGREQYF. The CDR3 bases are TGTGCCAGCAGCGCTCTCCCGGGACTAGCGGGATCGGGGAGAGAGCAGTACTTC.

The rearrangement uses TRBV7-9 and TRBJ2-2; no clear D. The CDR3 extends over 13 amino acids. Germline CDR1 reads SEHNR; CDR2 reads FQNEAQ (reference sequence). V was pared by 11 bases and J by 6 bases, with 16 bases between. The CDR3 region has the DNA TGTGCCCCCGAGAGCCCCGGCTCCGGGGAGCTGTTTTTT. Protein product: CAPESPGSGELFF.

In this sample, this clonotype turned up a few times. This chain connects TRBV20-1 to TRBJ2-5; no firm D call. The CDR3 sequence is 15 residues long. Per germline, CDR1 DFQATT and CDR2 SNEGSKA (reference sequence). Deletions cut 5 bases from V and 4 bases from J, with 20 bases between. CDR3 sequence reads: CSAAHGSMMGETQYF. CDR3 sequence (DNA): TGCAGTGCTGCTCACGGGTCTATGATGGGAGAGACCCAGTACTTC.

The V call is TRBV29-1, the J call TRBJ2-5, with no clear D. This CDR3 has 12 amino acids. V was clipped by 6 bases and J by 1 base, with 9 bases between them. In germline, CDR1 is SQVTM, CDR2 ANQGSEA. The CDR3 reads CSVGVTQETQYF. DNA for the CDR3: TGCAGCGTAGGTGTCACCCAAGAGACCCAGTACTTC.

J is TRBJ1-5 and V is TRBV27; 8 bases line up with TRBD1. From germline, CDR1 is MNHEY and CDR2 SMNVEV (reference sequence). This CDR3 is built from 14 residues. The V segment lost 4 bases and the J segment 9 bases; nucleotides outside the gene matches: 8. CDR3 sequence (DNA): TGTGCCAGCAGTTCACAGGGGGGGGGATTGCCCCAGCATTTT. Translating it yields CASSSQGGGLPQHF.